This entry lists 28 T cell receptor beta chains sequenced from one sample in a study of T-cell memory formation after mild COVID-19. MiXCR, run by TCRdb on the 5' RACE reads, gives a single entry per CDR3 protein. The sample includes roughly 250,000 distinct CDR3 sequences, approximately 16% of them seen just once. The sample taken for sequencing was PBMCs or a T cell subset sorted from them (not recorded which). The receptors stem from a man aged 18-30 years who had mild COVID-19 (a few samples of this study predate the infection). Cell type and time point are not known.

At least ten counts were recorded for this clonotype. One junction end does not reproduce the germline sequence, and a read error may be involved. CDR3 amino acids: CASSLGGLAKNIQYF. DNA of the CDR3: TGCGCCAGCAGCTTGGGAGGACTAGCCAAAAACATTCAGTACTTC. The genes are TRBV12-3 or TRBV12-4 and TRBJ2-4; TRBD2 might be the D (6 bases). There are 15 residues in the CDR3.

V usage is TRBV28 and J usage is TRBJ2-3; D is unresolved. With 5 bases removed from V and 1 base from J, the gap between germline ends came to 10 bases. Germline V gene data show CDR1 as MDHEN and CDR2 as SYDVKM. The CDR3 is made up of 14 amino acids. The CDR3 protein is CASSTWTRTDTQYF. The CDR3 DNA reads as TGTGCCAGCAGTACCTGGACGCGCACAGATACGCAGTATTTT. Using reference TRBV28 and TRBJ2-3 for the parts outside the CDR3, the full variable domain is DVKVTQSSRYLVKRTGEKVFLECVQDMDHENMFWYRQDPGLGLRLIYFSYDVKMKEKGDIPEGYSVSREKKERFSLILESASTNQTSMYLCASSTWTRTDTQYFGPGTRLTVL.

The V and J genes are TRBV2 and TRBJ1-5, with D tentatively TRBD1 (5 bases). The CDR3 runs to 13 residues. Trimming pared 5 bases from V and 7 bases from J, leaving 12 bases between. Germline V lookup: CDR1 SNHLY, CDR2 FYNNEI. The CDR3 bases are TGTGCCAGCAGTCTACAGGACGTCCAGCCCCAGCATTTT. The encoded protein is CASSLQDVQPQHF. Supplemented by reference TRBV2 and TRBJ1-5, the full variable domain reads EPEVTQTPSHQVTQMGQEVILRCVPISNHLYFYWYRQILGQKVEFLVSFYNNEISEKSEIFDDQFSVERPDGSNFTLKIRSTKLEDSAMYFCASSLQDVQPQHFGDGTRLSIL.

The chain uses TRBV29-1 and TRBJ2-1; no definite D call. Germline CDR1 and CDR2: SQVTM and ANQGSEA. V was trimmed by 6 bases and J by 0 bases, leaving 18 bases between them. This CDR3 spans 16 amino acids. The CDR3, as DNA: TGCAGCGTCGCCTTAACATGGCCCAGCTCCTACAATGAGCAGTTCTTC. Protein product: CSVALTWPSSYNEQFF.

This chain joins TRBV6-5 and TRBJ2-7, with D perhaps TRBD2 (6 bases). Germline CDR1 and CDR2: MNHEY and SVGAGI. The CDR3 is 16 residues long. Trimming shortened V by 2 bases and J by 0 bases, and 14 bases separated the two germline ends. CDR3 in amino acids: CASSYGGRGSSYEQYV. Written as DNA, the CDR3 is TGTGCCAGCAGTTACGGGGGACGGGGGAGCTCCTACGAGCAGTACGTC.

This clonotype turned up a few times. J is TRBJ1-5 and V is TRBV19; 9 nucleotides match TRBD1. The J segment lost 6 bases and the V segment lost 5 bases, leaving 17 bases of the junction unmatched. CDR1 is LNHDA, CDR2 SQIVND, per germline (reference sequence). The CDR3 extends over 18 amino acids. CDR3 sequence: CASSLNGPRQGVSQPQHF. The CDR3 DNA is TGTGCCAGTAGTCTAAACGGCCCCAGACAGGGGGTAAGTCAGCCCCAGCATTTT.

This clonotype was counted a few times. CDR3 region: CASSVSPGQGAEGYSPLHF. In nucleotides, the CDR3 is TGTGCCAGCAGCGTCTCCCCGGGACAGGGGGCGGAAGGTTATTCACCCCTCCACTTT. The chain couples TRBV9 to TRBJ1-6, with 12 bases lining up with TRBD1. The length of the CDR3 is 19 residues. Trimming at V came to 2 bases and at J to 8 bases, leaving 14 bases not matched to a gene. CDR1 is SGDLS and CDR2 is YYNGEE in the germline V gene.

The gene calls are TRBV5-1 and TRBJ2-3; 14 nucleotides match TRBD2. V gave up 4 bases and J gave up 1 base; unmatched junction bases: 5. The V gene's germline CDR1 is SGHRS and CDR2 YFSETQ. The CDR3 totals 17 residues. The CDR3: CASSNGLAGGRTDTQYF. Written as DNA, the CDR3 is TGCGCCAGCAGCAACGGACTAGCGGGGGGCCGCACAGATACGCAGTATTTT.

The table lists this clonotype with many counts. The genes are TRBV6-5 and TRBJ2-3, with 11 bases matching TRBD2. This CDR3 is built from 14 residues. Germline trimming cut 6 bases from V and 6 bases from J; bases unmatched to any gene: 5. Germline assignment: CDR1 MNHEY and CDR2 SVGAGI. In nucleotides, the CDR3 is TGTGCCAGCAGCGTAGCGGGGGGGCAGGATACGCAGTATTTT. This codes for CASSVAGGQDTQYF.

The CDR3 DNA reads as TGTGCCAGCACGTCGGGTAAAAAACTGTTTTTT. It yields the protein CASTSGKKLFF. The J gene is TRBJ1-4, the V gene TRBV7-2; unclear D gene. Trimming cost V 7 bases and J 9 bases, with 9 bases left between them. CDR1 and CDR2 (germline): SGHTA, FQGNSA. The CDR3 has 11 amino acids. Based on the CDR3 plus reference TRBV7-2 and TRBJ1-4, the full variable domain is GAGVSQSPSNKVTEKGKDVELRCDPISGHTALYWYRQSLGQGLEFLIYFQGNSAPDKSGLPSDRFSAERTGGSVSTLTIQRTQQEDSAVYLCASTSGKKLFFGSGTQLSVL.

This clonotype was detected a few times. The gene calls are TRBV29-1 and TRBJ2-3, with 8 bases aligning to TRBD1. In germline, CDR1 is SQVTM, CDR2 ANQGSEA. This CDR3 region has 14 residues. Unmatched junction bases numbered 7, after V lost 7 bases and J lost 1 base. The CDR3: CSGEPGQGTDTQYF. The CDR3 DNA follows: TGCAGCGGGGAACCGGGACAGGGCACAGATACGCAGTATTTT.

The V call is TRBV11-3, the J call TRBJ2-1, with 8 bases matching TRBD2. The ends lost 0 bases at V and 8 bases at J; junction bases unmatched: 12. The CDR3 consists of 17 residues. Per germline, CDR1 SGHNT and CDR2 YENEEA. This CDR3 reads CASSLDHPGGGADEQFF. The CDR3, as DNA: TGTGCCAGCAGCTTAGACCACCCGGGAGGGGGGGCGGATGAGCAGTTCTTC.

This chain connects TRBV7-2 to TRBJ1-1; tentative D call: TRBD1 (5 bases). The CDR3 runs to 15 residues. With 4 bases removed from V and 2 bases from J, the gap between germline ends came to 14 bases. The germline gives CDR1 SGHTA, CDR2 FQGNSA. DNA of the CDR3: TGTGCCAGCAGCTCGAGTTTTCGGACAAACACTGAAGCTTTCTTT. Translating gives CASSSSFRTNTEAFF.

The sample holds many counts of this clonotype. The chain combines TRBV20-1 with TRBJ1-5; D uncertain. Germline V CDR1 and CDR2: DFQATT, SNEGSKA (reference sequence). This CDR3 has 14 amino acids. Trimming cost V 6 bases and J 0 bases, with 12 bases left between them. CDR3 in DNA: TGCAGTGCGAAGTCGGGGATTAGCAATCAGCCCCAGCATTTT. Translating gives CSAKSGISNQPQHF.

Only a few counts were recorded for this clonotype. This chain joins TRBV7-9 and TRBJ2-5; D is perhaps TRBD1 or TRBD2 (5 bases each). This CDR3 contains 14 residues. Germline-derived CDR1 and CDR2 are SEHNR and FQNEAQ (reference sequence). V was clipped by 1 base and J by 5 bases, with 11 bases between them. Here the CDR3 reads CASSLGAWGETQYF. CDR3 DNA: TGTGCCAGCAGCTTAGGAGCGTGGGGGGAGACCCAGTACTTC.

The chain links TRBV20-1 to TRBJ2-3, with D possibly being TRBD1 or TRBD2 (6 bases each). The length of the CDR3 is 15 residues. V was cut by 6 bases and J by 5 bases, with 21 bases left in between. Germline CDR1 and CDR2: DFQATT and SNEGSKA (reference sequence). CDR3 sequence (DNA): TGCAGTGCGGAGGGGGGTCGAGGGGTTAGAGATACGCAGTATTTT. This encodes CSAEGGRGVRDTQYF.

The gene calls are TRBV21-1 and TRBJ1-6; TRBD1, the table's D call, lacks a check against the DNA. TRBV21-1 is classified as a pseudogene. The CDR3 runs to 16 residues. In DNA form, the CDR3 reads TGTGCCAGCAGCAAAGGCCCTGCGGGACGCGGTAAAGGTTTCCACTTT. This sequence encodes CASSKGPAGRGKGFHF.

This clonotype was found a few times. The chain is built from TRBV6-1 and TRBJ2-4; the D is unclear. CDR3 length equals 12 residues. The germline V gene encodes CDR1 MNHNS and CDR2 SASEGT. Trimming removed 1 base at V and 9 bases at J, with 7 bases between. Written as DNA, the CDR3 is TGTGCCAGCAGTGAAGGAACAAGCATTCAGTACTTC. This sequence encodes CASSEGTSIQYF.

Ten or more counts support this clonotype. The chain carries TRBV12-3 or TRBV12-4 and TRBJ2-4; D is undetermined. The CDR3 length is 14 residues. Deletions cut 6 bases from V and 1 base from J, with 10 bases between. The CDR3 loop reads CASSSEVAKNIQYF. The CDR3 nucleotides read TGTGCCAGCAGCTCTGAGGTTGCCAAAAACATTCAGTACTTC.

This clonotype was recorded a few times. Germline is not matched at one junction end, which may reflect a read error. V usage is TRBV6-5 and J usage is TRBJ2-5; 8 nucleotides agree with TRBD1. Germline V CDR1 and CDR2: MNHEY, SVGAGI. The CDR3 runs 16 residues. The DNA of the CDR3 is TGTGCCAGCAGCTACTCCCGACAGGGGATGGGAGAGACCCAGTACTTC. Translated: CASSYSRQGMGETQYF.

This clonotype was recorded many times. The genes are TRBV12-3 or TRBV12-4 and TRBJ2-5; 7 nucleotides align to TRBD2. Trimming removed 1 base from V and 4 bases from J; junction bases left unmatched: 3. This CDR3 is built from 14 residues. The chain's CDR3 is CASSLERGRETQYF. DNA of the CDR3: TGTGCCAGCAGTTTAGAGCGGGGTAGAGAGACCCAGTACTTC.

The V and J genes are TRBV7-2 and TRBJ2-2, with 7 nucleotides matching TRBD2. J was trimmed by 6 bases and V by 6 bases; bases with no gene match: 10. The CDR3 has 15 amino acids. CDR1 and CDR2 (germline): SGHTA, FQGNSA. Written as DNA, the CDR3 is TGTGCCAGCAGTCTTCGACTAGCCTTTGCCGGGGAGCTGTTTTTT. Protein product: CASSLRLAFAGELFF.

This clonotype occurred a few times. The V gene is TRBV4-1, the J gene TRBJ1-4, with D hard to call. V was trimmed by 3 bases and J by 6 bases, leaving 14 bases between them. From germline, CDR1 is MGHRA and CDR2 YSYEKL. The CDR3 spans 15 residues. CDR3 bases: TGCGCCAGCAGCCAGATAGGAGGCGGTGATGAAAAACTGTTTTTT. This sequence encodes CASSQIGGGDEKLFF.

This clonotype was detected only a few times. This rearrangement joins TRBV7-9 to TRBJ1-3; D remains unclear. Germline CDR1 SEHNR, CDR2 FQNEAQ (reference sequence). The ends were cut back, 6 bases at V and 8 bases at J, with 14 bases in the middle. This CDR3 has 13 amino acids. CDR3 protein: CASRQGNSDTIYF. CDR3 sequence (DNA): TGTGCCAGCAGACAAGGGAATTCGGACACCATATATTTT.

In its sample, this clonotype was seen once. This chain joins TRBV20-1 and TRBJ2-2; D gene unclear. V was trimmed by 0 bases and J by 4 bases, leaving 12 bases between them. CDR3 length: 15 amino acids. The germline V gene has CDR1 DFQATT and CDR2 SNEGSKA (reference sequence). DNA of the CDR3: TGCAGTGCTAGAGACATTTTTGGGCCCACCGGGGAGCTGTTTTTT. The encoded protein is CSARDIFGPTGELFF.

This clonotype has more than one count but fewer than ten. The chain has TRBV7-9 and TRBJ1-2, with TRBD1 matching over 7 bases. This CDR3 has 15 residues. V was clipped by 5 bases and J by 8 bases; unmatched bases: 14. Germline lookup yields CDR1 SEHNR and CDR2 FQNEAQ (reference sequence). DNA of the CDR3: TGTGCCAGCAGCGTACCACAGGGGCTCCTCAGCGGCTACACCTTC. Protein sequence: CASSVPQGLLSGYTF. The whole variable domain, filled in from reference TRBV7-9 and TRBJ1-2, reads DTGVSQNPRHKITKRGQNVTFRCDPISEHNRLYWYRQTLGQGPEFLTYFQNEAQLEKSRLLSDRFSAERPKGSFSTLEIQRTEQGDSAMYLCASSVPQGLLSGYTFGSGTRLTVV.

The V and J genes are TRBV6-5 and TRBJ1-1, with no clear D. The V end was cut by 6 bases, the J end by 0 bases, with 8 bases between. From germline, CDR1 is MNHEY and CDR2 SVGAGI. The CDR3 sequence is 13 residues long. The CDR3 DNA reads TGTGCCAGCAGAGATGCTATGAACACTGAAGCTTTCTTT. Amino acid sequence: CASRDAMNTEAFF.

The chain couples TRBV4-1 to TRBJ1-5; TRBD1 matches at 7 bases. Trimming at V came to 5 bases and at J to 6 bases, leaving 10 bases not matched to a gene. Looked up from germline, CDR1 is MGHRA and CDR2 is YSYEKL. This CDR3 spans 15 amino acids. The CDR3 sequence: CASSSQGVGGQPQHF. The CDR3 bases are TGCGCCAGCAGCTCGCAGGGGGTAGGAGGTCAGCCCCAGCATTTT.